The rows below give T cell receptor beta chains drawn from one sample of a study of patients and donors after allogeneic stem cell transplantation. TCRdb independently ran MiXCR on the RT-PCR reads; one entry per CDR3 protein. The table includes roughly 940,000 distinct CDR3 sequences, roughly 17% detected once. Sequencing was carried out using blood, either unsorted or a sorted T cell fraction (not recorded which). All receptors come from a human donor who was either an allogeneic HSCT recipient or a stem cell or donor lymphocyte infusion donor (not recorded which). It is not recorded whose cells these are; they may come from a transplant donor. Each CDR3 is given with its conserved first and last residue. The D gene is left open where the match is weak. Part of the rows lack a size; the others show once, few, many or a class for expanded clones.

v_call,clone_size,j_call,d_call,cdr3_nt,cdr3_aa
TRBV6-5,NA,TRBJ1-2,NA,TGTGCCAGTAGTTACACTGTCCAGGGGTATGGCTACACCTTC,CASSYTVQGYGYTF
TRBV11-2,NA,TRBJ2-1,TRBD2,TGTGCCAGCAGCCGGTTAACTAGCGGGAGACCGTCCTACAATGAGCAGTTCTTC,CASSRLTSGRPSYNEQFF
TRBV4-1,many,TRBJ2-1,NA,TGCGCCAGCAGCCAAGGAGACTCAACCTACAATGAGCAGTTCTTC,CASSQGDSTYNEQFF
TRBV12-5,few,TRBJ2-7,NA,TGTGCTAGTGGTTCCCTCGCAGGGGCCTCCGAGCAGTACTTC,CASGSLAGASEQYF
TRBV4-1,few,TRBJ2-4,NA,TGCGCCAGCAGCCAAGAGGCCGCACTAGCCAAAAACATTCAGTACTTC,CASSQEAALAKNIQYF
TRBV29-1,few,TRBJ1-1,NA,TGCAGCGCCTCTCGGGCGAGGCTCAACACTGAAGCTTTCTTT,CSASRARLNTEAFF
TRBV2,few,TRBJ2-1,TRBD1,TGTGCCAGCAGTGAGACAGGGGTAGGGAATGAGCAGTTCTTC,CASSETGVGNEQFF
TRBV12-3/TRBV12-4,NA,TRBJ1-4,NA,TGTGCCAGCATCCCTGGGGCAACTAATGAAAAACTGTTTTTT,CASIPGATNEKLFF
TRBV20-1,NA,TRBJ1-1,NA,TGCAGTGCCCCTAGAAGGGAGAGCTGGAACACTGAAGCTTTCTTT,CSAPRRESWNTEAFF
TRBV6-1,few,TRBJ2-2,TRBD1,TGTGCCAGCACCACAGGGGGCGTCACCGGGGAGCTGTTTTTT,CASTTGGVTGELFF
TRBV5-1,NA,TRBJ2-2,NA,TGCGCCAGCAGCTTGGAGCGACCGGGGGTCGGGGAGCTGTTTTTT,CASSLERPGVGELFF
TRBV24-1,NA,TRBJ2-6,NA,TGTGCCACCAGTGGCCTGAGGGCGGCCTCTGGGGCCAACGTCCTGACTTTC,CATSGLRAASGANVLTF
TRBV15,NA,TRBJ2-4,NA,TGTGCCACCAGCAGAGATCCAGCTGGGTCCGGGGGCATTCAGTACTTC,CATSRDPAGSGGIQYF
TRBV27,NA,TRBJ1-2,NA,TGTGCCAGCAGTTTCGGCCTGAAGGGGAACTATGGCTACACCTTC,CASSFGLKGNYGYTF
TRBV6-1,many,TRBJ2-7,NA,TGTGCCACAATATCTCGGAGAGGTTCCTACGAGCAGTACTTC,CATISRRGSYEQYF
TRBV18,few,TRBJ2-6,TRBD1,TGTGCCAGCTCACTGGACCCGGGACAGGGGGCCACTGGGGCCAACGTCCTGACTTTC,CASSLDPGQGATGANVLTF
TRBV21-1,few,TRBJ2-7,NA,TGTGCCAGCAGCGTCCCCCGCGGACACTACGAGCAGTACTTC,CASSVPRGHYEQYF
TRBV6-1,NA,TRBJ2-5,NA,TGTGCCGTAGGGGGGACACCAAAAGAGACCCAGTACTTC,CAVGGTPKETQYF
TRBV12-3/TRBV12-4,many,TRBJ1-5,NA,TGTGCCAGCAGTTTATGGGGGAATAGCAATCAGCCCCAGCATTTT,CASSLWGNSNQPQHF
TRBV20-1,NA,TRBJ2-3,NA,TGCAGTGCTAGGGGCCAGGGTAGGGCTACGCAGTATTTT,CSARGQGRATQYF
TRBV11-1,few,TRBJ2-2,TRBD2,TGTGCCAGCAGCCCCCCGGGGGTAGCGGGAGCACACACCGGGGAGCTGTTTTTT,CASSPPGVAGAHTGELFF
TRBV9,few,TRBJ2-7,NA,TGTGCCAGCAGCGTAGAGCCGGAGAGCTCCTACGAGCAGTACTTC,CASSVEPESSYEQYF
TRBV7-9,NA,TRBJ2-7,NA,TGTGCCAGCAGCTTACCCAACCTCCCGGGGGAGCAGTACTTC,CASSLPNLPGEQYF
TRBV7-8,NA,TRBJ2-7,NA,TGTGCCAGCAGCCGTATAGGGGGGCCCTACGAGCAGTACTTC,CASSRIGGPYEQYF
TRBV7-9,NA,TRBJ1-6,NA,TGTGCCAGCACCTTGGACCCAACCCTACGTTCACCCCTCCACTTT,CASTLDPTLRSPLHF
TRBV7-9,few,TRBJ1-1,TRBD1,TGTGCCAGCAGCGAAGGGACAGGGTTTGAGGCTTTCTTT,CASSEGTGFEAFF
TRBV10-3,few,TRBJ2-1,NA,TGTGCCATCAGCCGGGACTCCAACAATGAGCAGTTCTTC,CAISRDSNNEQFF
TRBV3-1,few,TRBJ2-1,NA,TGTGCCAGCAGCCAAGATCTCTACCGGGGCTATGAGCAGTTCTTC,CASSQDLYRGYEQFF
TRBV12-3/TRBV12-4,NA,TRBJ1-2,TRBD1,TGTGCCAGCACCAAGGACAGGGGGCTGTATGGCTACACCTTC,CASTKDRGLYGYTF
TRBV27,few,TRBJ2-3,NA,TGTGCCAGCATTCAACGGCAGGGTAGCACAGATACGCAGTATTTT,CASIQRQGSTDTQYF
TRBV5-6,NA,TRBJ1-6,NA,TGTGCCAGCAGCTTCAGTAGCTCCTATAATTCACCCCTCCACTTT,CASSFSSSYNSPLHF
TRBV4-2,few,TRBJ1-3,NA,TGTGCCAGCAGCCAAGACGGAGTCTCTGGAAACACCATATATTTT,CASSQDGVSGNTIYF
TRBV25-1,NA,TRBJ2-7,TRBD2,TGTGCCAGCACCCTAGAAGGGGGGACTAGCGGGAGGTACGAGCAGTACTTC,CASTLEGGTSGRYEQYF
TRBV4-1,NA,TRBJ1-5,NA,TGCGCCAGCAGCCAAGATTCAGTCACTTTGCATTTT,CASSQDSVTLHF
TRBV12-3/TRBV12-4,NA,TRBJ2-6,TRBD2,TGTGCCAGCAGCCCGAGTAGCGGGACTGGGGCCAACGTCCTGACTTTC,CASSPSSGTGANVLTF
TRBV7-3,NA,TRBJ2-1,TRBD1,TGTGCCAGCAGCCTCAGACAGGGAAACACCTACAATGAGCAGTTCTTC,CASSLRQGNTYNEQFF
TRBV10-3,NA,TRBJ2-3,TRBD2,TGTGCCATCAACCGAGCGGGAGGGCCGACAGATACGCAGTATTTT,CAINRAGGPTDTQYF
TRBV20-1,NA,TRBJ1-1,NA,TGCAGTGCTAGAGAAGGCAGTGTCACTGAAGCTTTCTTT,CSAREGSVTEAFF
TRBV2,NA,TRBJ2-1,NA,TGTGCCAGCATACATGTAAGGGGCAATGAGCAGTTCTTC,CASIHVRGNEQFF
TRBV20-1,NA,TRBJ1-5,TRBD1,TGCAGTGCTAGGGGGAGTAAAGGGACAGGGCCCAATCAGCCCCAGCATTTT,CSARGSKGTGPNQPQHF
TRBV20-1,NA,TRBJ1-1,NA,TGCAGTGCTAGAGATGACCGGCTGGGCACTGAAGCTTTCTTT,CSARDDRLGTEAFF
TRBV7-2,once,TRBJ1-1,TRBD1,TGTGCCAGCAGCTTCCCGCCCGGGACAGGGGGATATGAAGCTTTCTTT,CASSFPPGTGGYEAFF
TRBV5-1,few,TRBJ2-7,TRBD2,TGCGCCAGCAGCCCAGGACTAGCGAGAGGCTCCTACGAGCAGTACTTC,CASSPGLARGSYEQYF
TRBV27,NA,TRBJ2-1,NA,TGTGCCAGCAGTCCGAGAGGGGGGAGCGGGTTCTTC,CASSPRGGSGFF
TRBV12-3/TRBV12-4,NA,TRBJ1-3,NA,TGTGCCAGCAGCCCTACAGGGTTGGGTAACACCATATATTTT,CASSPTGLGNTIYF
TRBV5-1,many,TRBJ1-1,NA,TGCGCCAGCAGCTTTTCGGCGACGCAGGCTGAAGCTTTCTTT,CASSFSATQAEAFF
TRBV19,NA,TRBJ2-7,TRBD1,TGTGCCAGTAGTATCGGACAGGTCAGCTCCTACGAGCAGTACTTC,CASSIGQVSSYEQYF
TRBV5-6,few,TRBJ2-7,TRBD1,TGTGCCAGCAGTCCAGGACAGGGGGGGAACGAGCAGTACTTC,CASSPGQGGNEQYF
TRBV20-1,few,TRBJ1-1,TRBD1,TGCAGTGCTAGCGGATACGACAGGGCGGGGAGTGAAGCTTTCTTT,CSASGYDRAGSEAFF
TRBV13,NA,TRBJ2-7,NA,TGTGCCAGCAGCTTAGGCCTCTCGGGAGCCCGCAACTCCTACGAGCAGTACTTC,CASSLGLSGARNSYEQYF
TRBV6-5,NA,TRBJ1-2,NA,TGTGCCAGCAGTTACTCGACCGGAGGGGCCTATGGCTACACCTTC,CASSYSTGGAYGYTF
TRBV25-1,many,TRBJ1-2,TRBD1,TGTGCCAGCAGTGAGTCAGGGGGTAACTATGGCTACACCTTC,CASSESGGNYGYTF
TRBV18,once,TRBJ1-1,TRBD1,TGTGCCAGCTCACGAGAGGGACAGTTCTTGACTGAAGCTTTCTTT,CASSREGQFLTEAFF